Following are 31 T cell receptor beta chains from one sample sequenced in a study of blood T cell repertoires in COVID-19. Profiling relied on immunoSEQ multiplex PCR, and the TCRdb table lists in-frame clones only, not all of them. This sample yields 25,000 to 35,000 clones, of which around 90% are seen a single time; 26% belongs to the top ten. The sequencing input was peripheral blood. These receptors all stem from a human donor in a cohort sampled during active COVID-19.

The chain links TRBV2 to TRBJ1-3; 7 bases are a match to TRBD1. V gave up 6 bases and J gave up 7 bases; unmatched junction bases: 12. Germline CDR1 SNHLY, CDR2 FYNNEI. The length of the CDR3 is 15 residues. This CDR3 reads CASRRDSGGLNTIYF. The CDR3 nucleotides are TGTGCCAGCAGACGGGACAGCGGAGGCTTGAACACCATATATTTT.

The chain is built from TRBV7-2 and TRBJ2-7; maybe TRBD2 (5 bases). Trimming cost V 3 bases and J 5 bases, with 11 bases left between them. The CDR3 spans 13 residues. Germline-derived CDR1 and CDR2 are SGHTA and FQGNSA. The CDR3, as DNA: TGTGCCAGCAGCTTTCCCGCCGGGAACGAGCAGTACTTC. It codes for CASSFPAGNEQYF.

This clone appeared once. The chain is built from TRBV9 and TRBJ2-2; maybe TRBD1 (6 bases). Trimming stripped 1 base from V and 7 bases from J, with 11 bases between. This CDR3 comprises 14 residues. Germline CDR1 and CDR2: SGDLS and YYNGEE. The CDR3 bases are TGTGCCAGCAGCGTATTAGAGGGGGTCGGGGAGCTGTTTTTT. Translation: CASSVLEGVGELFF.

For this clone: The junction does not match germline at one end; this may be a read error. The genes are TRBV10-1 and TRBJ1-1; D unresolved. The CDR3 consists of 13 residues. Germline loops: CDR1 WNHNN, CDR2 SYGVQD (reference sequence). The CDR3 bases are TGCGCCAGCAGGCCGGGAATGAACGCTGAAGCTTTCTTT. Encoded protein: CASRPGMNAEAFF.

V gene TRBV10-3 combines with J gene TRBJ1-1; D possibly corresponds to TRBD1 (5 bases). Trimming removed 11 bases from V and 1 base from J, with 11 bases in between. CDR1 and CDR2 (germline): ENHRY, SYGVKD. The CDR3 consists of 12 residues. In nucleotides, the CDR3 is TGTGCCGTGCAGGGCGGGAACACTGAAGCTTTCTTT. Its protein is CAVQGGNTEAFF.

This clone came up once. The chain employs TRBV6-5 and TRBJ1-5; no firm D call. Per germline, CDR1 MNHEY and CDR2 SVGAGI. The V and J ends lost 7 bases and 0 bases respectively, with 13 bases between them. The CDR3 extends over 15 amino acids. CDR3 DNA: TGTGCCAGCACAGCGGAAGTTAATAGCAATCAGCCCCAGCATTTT. Protein sequence: CASTAEVNSNQPQHF.

V gene TRBV19 combines with J gene TRBJ2-7; 9 bases align to TRBD1. The ends lost 8 bases at V and 5 bases at J; junction bases unmatched: 10. Germline values: CDR1 LNHDA, CDR2 SQIVND (reference sequence). The CDR3 consists of 14 residues. CDR3 region: CASSRRDRAHEQYF. The DNA of the CDR3 is TGTGCCAGTTCCCGCCGGGACAGGGCCCACGAGCAGTACTTC.

The count of this clone is one. The chain uses TRBV19 and TRBJ2-5, with D possibly being TRBD2 (5 bases). The CDR3 is made up of 14 amino acids. Trimming took off 1 base at V and 2 bases at J, with 8 bases between the two ends. CDR1 LNHDA and CDR2 SQIVND come from the germline V gene (reference sequence). Here the CDR3 reads CASSIGGEQETQYF. CDR3 DNA: TGTGCCAGTAGTATAGGGGGAGAACAAGAGACCCAGTACTTC.

The J gene is TRBJ2-7, the V gene TRBV19, with 8 bases aligning to TRBD1. Trimming took 1 base from V and 3 from J; bases not matched to a gene: 2. This CDR3 is built from 14 residues. Germline loops: CDR1 LNHDA, CDR2 SQIVND (reference sequence). The CDR3 here is CASSIGQGLYEQYF. CDR3 sequence (DNA): TGTGCCAGTAGTATAGGACAGGGGCTCTACGAGCAGTACTTC.

The genes are TRBV7-9 and TRBJ1-1; the D is unclear. The germline V and J ends were trimmed by 2 bases and 3 bases, with 7 bases remaining between them. The germline gives CDR1 SEHNR, CDR2 FQNEAQ (reference sequence). This CDR3 contains 13 residues. The CDR3 nucleotides read TGTGCCAGCAGCTTAAACAGTTACACTGAAGCTTTCTTT. It translates to CASSLNSYTEAFF.

This rearrangement joins TRBV6-1 to TRBJ2-6; D remains ambiguous. The V and J ends lost 2 bases and 0 bases respectively, with 8 bases between them. Germline V gives CDR1 MNHNS, CDR2 SASEGT. The CDR3 consists of 16 residues. The CDR3 sequence is CASSEWSGSGANVLTF. The CDR3 bases are TGTGCCAGCAGTGAATGGTCGGGCTCTGGGGCCAACGTCCTGACTTTC.

In nucleotides, the CDR3 is TGTGCCACCAGGGGAGGCGGGACTGAAGCTTTCTTT. This translates into CATRGGGTEAFF. This sequence joins TRBV24-1 and TRBJ1-1; no clear D. From germline, CDR1 is KGHDR and CDR2 SFDVKD. V shed 7 bases and J shed 5 bases, with 10 bases lying between them. The CDR3 totals 12 residues.

The chain joins TRBV3-1 (or the pseudogene TRBV3-2) to TRBJ2-5, with D possibly TRBD1 on 5 matching bases. The CDR3 sequence is 12 residues long. Trimming pared 2 bases from V and 6 bases from J, leaving 7 bases between. Germline values: CDR1 LGHDT, CDR2 YNNKEL (reference sequence). The CDR3 DNA sequence: TGTGCCAGCAGCCAAAGGGGCCAGACCCAGTACTTC. Its translation is CASSQRGQTQYF.

The chain is built from TRBV29-1 and TRBJ2-1, with D possibly matching TRBD2 (6 bases). The length of the CDR3 is 12 residues. CDR1 is SQVTM and CDR2 is ANQGSEA in the germline V gene. V shed 4 bases and J shed 9 bases, with 13 bases lying between them. This CDR3 reads CSVVGRGTEQFF. CDR3 nucleotide sequence: TGCAGCGTTGTCGGTCGGGGGACTGAGCAGTTCTTC.

The gene calls are TRBV19 and TRBJ2-7; 11 nucleotides match TRBD1. The CDR3 is 14 residues long. The J segment lost 6 bases and the V segment lost 3 bases, leaving 4 bases of the junction unmatched. Germline V gives CDR1 LNHDA, CDR2 SQIVND (reference sequence). CDR3 amino acids: CASSILGTGGEQYF. The CDR3 bases are TGTGCCAGTAGTATCCTCGGGACAGGGGGCGAGCAGTACTTC.

J is TRBJ2-3 and V is TRBV7-9, with 9 bases aligning to TRBD2. Unmatched junction bases numbered 6, after V lost 1 base and J lost 4 bases. This CDR3 has 16 residues. Germline loops: CDR1 SEHNR, CDR2 FQNEAQ (reference sequence). The CDR3 spells CASSLGSGGQSDTQYF. CDR3 DNA sequence: TGTGCCAGCAGCTTAGGTAGCGGGGGCCAGTCAGATACGCAGTATTTT.

The chain is built from TRBV6-5 and TRBJ2-7; D may be TRBD2 (6 bases). Trimming cost V 0 bases and J 2 bases, with 8 bases left between them. The CDR3 runs 14 residues. Germline-derived CDR1 and CDR2 are MNHEY and SVGAGI. CDR3 DNA: TGTGCCAGCAGTTACTCGGGGGGTACCTACGAGCAGTACTTC. It is translated as CASSYSGGTYEQYF.

Here the CDR3 DNA reads TGCGCCAGCAGCTTGACTAGCGTACACACAGATACGCAGTATTTT. This encodes CASSLTSVHTDTQYF. The chain has TRBV5-1 and TRBJ2-3, with 7 bases aligning to TRBD2. V gave up 1 base and J gave up 2 bases; unmatched junction bases: 4. The CDR3 runs 15 residues. Germline CDR1 SGHRS, CDR2 YFSETQ.

Written as DNA, the CDR3 is TGCGCCAGCAGCTTCCGTGGGACTTCCCGCCCCACCGGGGAGCTGTTTTTT. Translated, it gives CASSFRGTSRPTGELFF. The chain couples TRBV5-1 to TRBJ2-2; possible D gene TRBD2, 6 bases. The CDR3 has 17 residues. Germline-derived CDR1 and CDR2 are SGHRS and YFSETQ. Deletions cut 2 bases from V and 4 bases from J, with 18 bases between.

The V call is TRBV20-1, the J call TRBJ1-1; D might be TRBD1 (5 bases). Trimming removed 3 bases at V and 4 bases at J, with 12 bases between. The CDR3 length is 13 residues. Germline V gene data show CDR1 as DFQATT and CDR2 as SNEGSKA (reference sequence). Here the CDR3 DNA reads TGCAGTGCTAGTGGCAGGGTGGCCACTGAAGCTTTCTTT. It codes for CSASGRVATEAFF.

V gene TRBV5-1 combines with J gene TRBJ1-1; TRBD1 matches at 9 bases. The CDR3 extends over 14 amino acids. The V gene's germline CDR1 is SGHRS and CDR2 YFSETQ. V lost 4 bases, J lost 6 bases, and 7 bases stayed unmatched. The CDR3 sequence: CASSPDRGRAEAFF. CDR3 coding DNA: TGCGCCAGCAGCCCGGACAGGGGAAGGGCTGAAGCTTTCTTT.

The chain couples TRBV5-1 to TRBJ2-5; 14 bases map to TRBD2. The CDR3 consists of 17 residues. V gave up 5 bases and J gave up 1 base; unmatched junction bases: 7. From germline, CDR1 is SGHRS and CDR2 YFSETQ. The CDR3 nucleotides are TGCGCCAGCAGATATGGACTAGCGGGGGGCTTCCAAGAGACCCAGTACTTC. Residues: CASRYGLAGGFQETQYF.

V usage is TRBV9 and J usage is TRBJ2-3, with 9 positions matching TRBD2. This CDR3 is 17 amino acids long. Germline V gene sequence: CDR1 SGDLS, CDR2 YYNGEE. J was trimmed by 4 bases and V by 0 bases; bases with no gene match: 9. The CDR3 reads CASSVGMAGGVSDTQYF. DNA for the CDR3: TGTGCCAGCAGCGTAGGGATGGCGGGGGGGGTCTCAGATACGCAGTATTTT.

The rearrangement joins TRBV5-8 to TRBJ2-1; no firm D call. CDR3 length: 13 residues. Germline CDR1 and CDR2: SGHTS and YDEGEE. Trimming shortened V by 2 bases and J by 6 bases, and 9 bases separated the two germline ends. For the CDR3, the DNA is TGTGCCAGCAGCTTTACGGAGACCAATGAGCAGTTCTTC. Translating gives CASSFTETNEQFF. The whole variable domain, remainder taken from reference TRBV5-8 and TRBJ2-1, is EAGVTQSPTHLIKTRGQQATLRCSPISGHTSVYWYQQALGLGLQFLLWYDEGEERNRGNFPPRFSGRQFPNYSSELNVNALELEDSALYLCASSFTETNEQFFGPGTRLTVL.

The chain joins TRBV11-1 to TRBJ1-2, with a weak D call TRBD1 (6 bases). From germline, CDR1 is SGHAT and CDR2 FQDESV (reference sequence). The CDR3 loop spans 14 amino acids. V was cut by 2 bases and J by 5 bases, with 12 bases left in between. DNA of the CDR3: TGTGCCAGCAGCTTAAGTACAGGGCCTTATGGCTACACCTTC. It is translated as CASSLSTGPYGYTF.

There are a few counts of this clone. This rearrangement joins TRBV10-3 to TRBJ2-7; maybe TRBD2 (7 bases). From germline, CDR1 is ENHRY and CDR2 SYGVKD. Trimming shortened V by 6 bases and J by 5 bases, and 14 bases separated the two germline ends. The CDR3 consists of 13 residues. CDR3 bases: TGTGCCATCAGGGGAGGGACATCCAACGAGCAGTACTTC. Its protein product is CAIRGGTSNEQYF.

The rearrangement joins TRBV3-1 (or the pseudogene TRBV3-2) to TRBJ1-1; TRBD1 aligns across 8 bases. CDR1 and CDR2 (germline): LGHDT, YNNKEL (reference sequence). The CDR3 contains 13 residues. J was trimmed by 0 bases and V by 10 bases; bases with no gene match: 4. The CDR3 DNA reads TGTGCCACCGGACAGGGTTTGAACACTGAAGCTTTCTTT. It is translated as CATGQGLNTEAFF.

This chain connects TRBV30 to TRBJ1-3; D possibly corresponds to TRBD1 (5 bases). This CDR3 region has 14 residues. The germline V gene has CDR1 GTSNPN and CDR2 SVGIG (reference sequence). V gave up 2 bases and J gave up 9 bases, with 17 bases separating them. The CDR3 bases are TGTGCCTGGAGTATAGGGGCACAGTCGGGCACCATATATTTT. Its protein product is CAWSIGAQSGTIYF. Drawing the rest from reference TRBV30 and TRBJ1-3, the complete variable domain is SQTIHQWPATLVQPVGSPLSLECTVEGTSNPNLYWYRQAAGRGLQLLFYSVGIGQISSEVPQNLSASRPQDRQFILSSKKLLLSDSGFYLCAWSIGAQSGTIYFGEGSWLTVV.

This chain uses TRBV5-1 with TRBJ2-1; 8 nucleotides agree with TRBD2. The CDR3 contains 17 residues. Germline trimming cut 3 bases from V and 0 bases from J; bases unmatched to any gene: 8. Germline V CDR1 and CDR2: SGHRS, YFSETQ. The CDR3 coding sequence is TGCGCCAGCAGCTCCTCAGTCCGGGGGGGCTCCTACAATGAGCAGTTCTTC. Translation gives CASSSSVRGGSYNEQFF.

The chain couples TRBV6-5 to TRBJ1-1, with 7 bases matching TRBD1. The CDR3 runs 12 residues. Germline V gives CDR1 MNHEY, CDR2 SVGAGI. V trimming: 6 bases; J trimming: 8 bases; junction bases outside the gene matches: 6. The CDR3 loop reads CASRRDRHEAFF. In nucleotides, the CDR3 is TGTGCCAGCAGACGGGACAGACACGAAGCTTTCTTT.

The rearrangement joins TRBV6-2 or TRBV6-3 to TRBJ1-2, with D uncertain. The CDR3 extends over 12 amino acids. The V end lost 2 bases, the J end lost 5 bases, and 6 bases lay between the germline ends. In germline, CDR1 is MNHEY, CDR2 SVGEGT. DNA for the CDR3: TGTGCCAGCAGTTACGGCCAGTATGGCTACACCTTC. It specifies CASSYGQYGYTF.